The clone carrying this T cell receptor beta chain came up many times. The library protocol tagged each TCR cDNA with a unique molecular identifier. TCRdb re-analysed the 5' RACE reads in MiXCR, keeping a single row per CDR3 protein. The sample records roughly 45,000 distinct CDR3 sequences, approximately 24% being singletons. CDR3 length equals 13 residues. Germline CDR1 and CDR2: GTSNPN and SVGIG (reference sequence). The V gene lost 4 bases and the J gene lost 3 bases, with 13 bases spanning the gap. This record comes from a study of spatial heterogeneity in lung cancer. As for time point: blood at routine non-recurrence follow-up after resection. The study sequenced unsorted whole RNA from tumor, nontumor lung or frozen PBMC.

This clonotype originated in a female donor with early-stage non-small cell lung cancer. The sequencing here drew on PBMCs, taken at follow-up. The V gene is TRBV30, the J gene TRBJ2-7; possibly TRBD1 for D (6 bases). CDR3: CAWTPGHSYEQYF. The CDR3 nucleotides are TGTGCCTGGACTCCGGGACATAGCTACGAGCAGTACTTC.